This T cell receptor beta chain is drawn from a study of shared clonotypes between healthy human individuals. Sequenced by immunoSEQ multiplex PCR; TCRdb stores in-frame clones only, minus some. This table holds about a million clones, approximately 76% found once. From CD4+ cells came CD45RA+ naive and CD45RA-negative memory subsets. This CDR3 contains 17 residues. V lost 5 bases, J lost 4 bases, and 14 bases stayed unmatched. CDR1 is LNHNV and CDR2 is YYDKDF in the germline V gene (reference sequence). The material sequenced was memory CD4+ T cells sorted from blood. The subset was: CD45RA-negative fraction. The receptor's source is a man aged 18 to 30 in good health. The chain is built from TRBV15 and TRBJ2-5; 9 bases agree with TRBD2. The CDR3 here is CATSGPRSGRSGETQYF. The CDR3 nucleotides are TGTGCCACCAGCGGACCGCGGAGCGGGAGGTCGGGAGAGACCCAGTACTTC.